Sequencing of this T cell receptor beta chain was carried out in a study of Graves' ophthalmopathy and Graves' hyperthyroidism. In the study overall: Peripheral blood was gathered at first diagnosis, ahead of any treatment whatsoever.

This clonotype is categorized as medium-sized (0.01 to 0.1%). Amplified TCR beta CDR3 regions were obtained using RNA transcripts as template. RT-PCR was first run with HTBI primers, then multiplex PCR in a second round. Each CDR3 protein gets one entry after TCRdb re-called the multiplex PCR reads with MiXCR. The sample lists 220,000 or so distinct CDR3 sequences; roughly 21% were seen once. Germline V gene data show CDR1 as SNHLY and CDR2 as FYNNEI. V lost 5 bases, J lost 5 bases, and 7 bases stayed unmatched. The CDR3 is 15 residues long. The chain combines TRBV2 with TRBJ1-5; 9 nucleotides align to TRBD1. The source material was peripheral blood. This clonotype was sampled from a woman in her forties or fifties with Graves' ophthalmopathy. This CDR3 reads CASSSGTGTDQPQHF. In DNA, the CDR3 is TGTGCCAGCAGTTCCGGGACAGGGACCGATCAGCCCCAGCATTTT.